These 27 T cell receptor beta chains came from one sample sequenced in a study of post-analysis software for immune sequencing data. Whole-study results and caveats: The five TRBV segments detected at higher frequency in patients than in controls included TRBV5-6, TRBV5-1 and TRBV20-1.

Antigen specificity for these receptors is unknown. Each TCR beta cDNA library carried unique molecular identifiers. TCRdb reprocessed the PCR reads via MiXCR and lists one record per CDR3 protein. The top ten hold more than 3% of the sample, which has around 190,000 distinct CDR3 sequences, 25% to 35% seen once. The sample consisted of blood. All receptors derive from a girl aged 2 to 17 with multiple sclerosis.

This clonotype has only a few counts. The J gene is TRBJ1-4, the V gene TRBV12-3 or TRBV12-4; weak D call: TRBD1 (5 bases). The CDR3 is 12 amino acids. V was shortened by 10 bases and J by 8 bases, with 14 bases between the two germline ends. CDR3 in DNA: TGTGCCACCACCCTCCAGGGAGAAAAACTGTTTTTT. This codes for CATTLQGEKLFF.

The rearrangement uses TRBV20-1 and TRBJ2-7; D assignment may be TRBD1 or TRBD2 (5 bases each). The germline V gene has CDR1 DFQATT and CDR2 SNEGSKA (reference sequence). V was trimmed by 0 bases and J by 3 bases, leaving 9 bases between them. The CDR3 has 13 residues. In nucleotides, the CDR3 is TGCAGTGCTAGAGAAGGGACCCTCTACGAGCAGTACTTC. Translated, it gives CSAREGTLYEQYF.

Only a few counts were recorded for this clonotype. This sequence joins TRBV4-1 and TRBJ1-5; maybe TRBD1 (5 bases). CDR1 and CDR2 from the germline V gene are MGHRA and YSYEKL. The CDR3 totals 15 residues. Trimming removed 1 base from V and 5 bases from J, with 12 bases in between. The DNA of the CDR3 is TGCGCCAGCAGCCAAGTTGGGGCAGGAGATCAGCCCCAGCATTTT. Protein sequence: CASSQVGAGDQPQHF.

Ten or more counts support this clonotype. CDR3 sequence (DNA): TGCAGTGCCACTACTAGCGGGGGATACAATGAGCAGTTCTTC. Translation: CSATTSGGYNEQFF. This chain connects TRBV20-1 to TRBJ2-1; 11 nucleotides agree with TRBD2. V shed 6 bases, J shed 4 bases, and the junction held 5 bases outside the gene matches. In germline, CDR1 is DFQATT, CDR2 SNEGSKA (reference sequence). This CDR3 comprises 14 residues.

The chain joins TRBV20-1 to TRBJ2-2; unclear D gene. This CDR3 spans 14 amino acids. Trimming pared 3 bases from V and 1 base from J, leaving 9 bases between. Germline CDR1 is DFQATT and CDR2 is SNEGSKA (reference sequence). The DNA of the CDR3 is TGCAGTGCTAGGAGGAGTCAGAACACCGGGGAGCTGTTTTTT. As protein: CSARRSQNTGELFF.

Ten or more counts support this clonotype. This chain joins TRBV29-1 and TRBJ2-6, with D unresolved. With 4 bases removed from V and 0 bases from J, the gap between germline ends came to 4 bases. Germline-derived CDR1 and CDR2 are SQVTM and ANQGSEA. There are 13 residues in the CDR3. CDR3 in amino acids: CSVVGSGANVLTF. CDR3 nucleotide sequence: TGCAGCGTTGTAGGCTCTGGGGCCAACGTCCTGACTTTC.

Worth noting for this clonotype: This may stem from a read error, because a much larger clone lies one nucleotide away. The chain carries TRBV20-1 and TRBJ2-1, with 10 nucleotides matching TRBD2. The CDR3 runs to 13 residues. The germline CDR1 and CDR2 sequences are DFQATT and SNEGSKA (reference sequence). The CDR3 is CSVAGGTYNKQFF. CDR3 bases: TGCAGTGTAGCGGGGGGAACGTACAATAAGCAGTTCTTC.

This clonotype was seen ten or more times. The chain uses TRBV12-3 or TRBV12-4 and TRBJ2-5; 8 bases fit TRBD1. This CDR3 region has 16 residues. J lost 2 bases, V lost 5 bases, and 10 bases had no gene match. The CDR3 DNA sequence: TGTGCCAGCAGTCCCCGGCAGGGGGCCGGTCAAGAGACCCAGTACTTC. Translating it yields CASSPRQGAGQETQYF.

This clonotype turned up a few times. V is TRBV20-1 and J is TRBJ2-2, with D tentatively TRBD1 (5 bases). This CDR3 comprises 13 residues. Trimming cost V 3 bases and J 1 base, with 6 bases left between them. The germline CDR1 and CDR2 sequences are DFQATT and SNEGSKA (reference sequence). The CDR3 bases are TGCAGTGCTAGTACAGGGAACACCGGGGAGCTGTTTTTT. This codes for CSASTGNTGELFF.

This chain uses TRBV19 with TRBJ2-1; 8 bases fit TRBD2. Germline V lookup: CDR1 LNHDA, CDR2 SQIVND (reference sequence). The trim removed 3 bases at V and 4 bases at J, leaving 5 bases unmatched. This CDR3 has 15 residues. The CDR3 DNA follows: TGTGCCAGTAGTATCATACTAGCGGCTTACAATGAGCAGTTCTTC. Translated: CASSIILAAYNEQFF.

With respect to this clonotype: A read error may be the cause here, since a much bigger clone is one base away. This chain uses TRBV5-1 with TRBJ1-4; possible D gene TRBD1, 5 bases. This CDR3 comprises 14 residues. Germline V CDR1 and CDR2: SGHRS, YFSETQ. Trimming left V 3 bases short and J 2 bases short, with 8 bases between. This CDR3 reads CASSYGDTNEKLFF. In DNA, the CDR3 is TGCGCCAGCAGCTACGGGGACACTAATGAAAAACTGTTTTTT.

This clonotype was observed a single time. This CDR3 is CAWSVRGNYGYTF. In DNA form, the CDR3 reads TGTGCCTGGAGTGTACGGGGTAACTATGGCTACACCTTC. The chain joins TRBV30 to TRBJ1-2; D is uncertain. Germline V gives CDR1 GTSNPN, CDR2 SVGIG (reference sequence). This CDR3 region has 13 residues. The V gene lost 0 bases and the J gene lost 1 base, with 6 bases spanning the gap.

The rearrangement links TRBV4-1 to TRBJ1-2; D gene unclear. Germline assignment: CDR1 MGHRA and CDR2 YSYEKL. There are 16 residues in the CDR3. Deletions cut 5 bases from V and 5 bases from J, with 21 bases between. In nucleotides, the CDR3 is TGCGCCAGCAGCTCGCACGCCGGAGCGGGTGGATATGGCTACACCTTC. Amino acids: CASSSHAGAGGYGYTF.

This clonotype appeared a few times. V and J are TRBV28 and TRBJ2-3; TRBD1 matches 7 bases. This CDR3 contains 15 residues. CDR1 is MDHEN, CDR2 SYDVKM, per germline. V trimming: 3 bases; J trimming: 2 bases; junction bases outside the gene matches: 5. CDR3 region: CASSFDRALTDTQYF. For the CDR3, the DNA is TGTGCCAGCAGTTTCGACAGGGCCCTCACAGATACGCAGTATTTT.

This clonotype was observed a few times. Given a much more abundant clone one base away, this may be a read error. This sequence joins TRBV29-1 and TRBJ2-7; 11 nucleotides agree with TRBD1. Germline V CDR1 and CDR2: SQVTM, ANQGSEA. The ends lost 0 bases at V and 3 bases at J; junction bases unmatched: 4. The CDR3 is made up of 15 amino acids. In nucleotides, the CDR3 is TGCAGCGTTGAAGAAGGAGGGACAGGGGGCTACGAGCAGTACTTC. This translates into CSVEEGGTGGYEQYF.

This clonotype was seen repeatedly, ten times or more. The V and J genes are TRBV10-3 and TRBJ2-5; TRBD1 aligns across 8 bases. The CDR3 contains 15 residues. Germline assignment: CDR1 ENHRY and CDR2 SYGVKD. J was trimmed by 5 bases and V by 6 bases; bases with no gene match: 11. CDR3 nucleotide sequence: TGTGCCATCAGGAAATCGGGACAGGAGGGGGAGACCCAGTACTTC. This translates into CAIRKSGQEGETQYF.

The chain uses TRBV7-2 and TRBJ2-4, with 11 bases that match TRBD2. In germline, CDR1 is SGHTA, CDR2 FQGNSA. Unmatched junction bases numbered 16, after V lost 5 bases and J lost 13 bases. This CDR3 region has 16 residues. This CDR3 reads CASSVSGRENLDEQYF. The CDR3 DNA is TGTGCCAGCAGCGTTAGCGGGAGGGAGAATTTGGATGAGCAGTACTTC.

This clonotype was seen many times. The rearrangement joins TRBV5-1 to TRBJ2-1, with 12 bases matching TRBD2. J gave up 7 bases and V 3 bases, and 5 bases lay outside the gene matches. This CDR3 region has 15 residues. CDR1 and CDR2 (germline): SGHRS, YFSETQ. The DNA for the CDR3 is TGCGCCAGCAGCTACGCTAGCGGGAGGGGAAATGAGCAGTTCTTC. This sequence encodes CASSYASGRGNEQFF.

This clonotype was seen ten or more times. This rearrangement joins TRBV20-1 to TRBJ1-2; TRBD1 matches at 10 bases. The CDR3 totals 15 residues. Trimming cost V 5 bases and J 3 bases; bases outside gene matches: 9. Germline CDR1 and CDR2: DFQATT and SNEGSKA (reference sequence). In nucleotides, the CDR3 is TGCAGTGCTGAAGACAGGGGGCCGAGTTACTATGGCTACACCTTC. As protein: CSAEDRGPSYYGYTF.

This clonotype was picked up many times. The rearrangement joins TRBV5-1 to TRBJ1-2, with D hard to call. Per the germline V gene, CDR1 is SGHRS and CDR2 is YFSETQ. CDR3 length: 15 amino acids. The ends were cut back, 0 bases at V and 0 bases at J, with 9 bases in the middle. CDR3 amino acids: CASSLAKGSNYGYTF. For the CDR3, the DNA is TGCGCCAGCAGCTTGGCCAAGGGATCTAACTATGGCTACACCTTC.

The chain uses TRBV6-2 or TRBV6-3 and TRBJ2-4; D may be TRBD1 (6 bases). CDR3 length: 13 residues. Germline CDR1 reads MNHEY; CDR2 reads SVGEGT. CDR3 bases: TGTGGAAGCTGGGACACAGGGAGATCAGGGCAGTACTTC. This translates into CGSWDTGRSGQYF.

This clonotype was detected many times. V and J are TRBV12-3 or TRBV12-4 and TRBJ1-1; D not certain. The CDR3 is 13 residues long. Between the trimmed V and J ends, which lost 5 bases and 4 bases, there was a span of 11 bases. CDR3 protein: CASSPQAGTEAFF. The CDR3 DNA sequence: TGTGCCAGCAGTCCCCAAGCTGGCACTGAAGCTTTCTTT.

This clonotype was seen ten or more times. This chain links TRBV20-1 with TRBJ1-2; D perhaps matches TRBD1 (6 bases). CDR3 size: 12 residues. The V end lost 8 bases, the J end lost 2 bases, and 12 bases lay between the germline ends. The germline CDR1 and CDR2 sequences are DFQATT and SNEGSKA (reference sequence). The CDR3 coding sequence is TGCAGTACAGGGCGGGGGAACTATGGCTACACCTTC. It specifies CSTGRGNYGYTF.

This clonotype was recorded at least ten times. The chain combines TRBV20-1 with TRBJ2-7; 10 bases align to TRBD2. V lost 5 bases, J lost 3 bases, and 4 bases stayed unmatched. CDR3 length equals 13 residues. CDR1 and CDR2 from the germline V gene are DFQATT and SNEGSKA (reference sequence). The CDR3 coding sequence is TGCAGTGCTCCTAGCGGGAGTTACTACGAGCAGTACTTC. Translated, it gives CSAPSGSYYEQYF.

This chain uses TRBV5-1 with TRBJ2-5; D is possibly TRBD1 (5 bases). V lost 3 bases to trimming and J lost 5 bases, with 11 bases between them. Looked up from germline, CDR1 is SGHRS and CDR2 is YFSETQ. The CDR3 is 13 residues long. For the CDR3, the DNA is TGCGCCAGCAGCTCGGCCAGGGCGGAGACCCAGTACTTC. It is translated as CASSSARAETQYF.

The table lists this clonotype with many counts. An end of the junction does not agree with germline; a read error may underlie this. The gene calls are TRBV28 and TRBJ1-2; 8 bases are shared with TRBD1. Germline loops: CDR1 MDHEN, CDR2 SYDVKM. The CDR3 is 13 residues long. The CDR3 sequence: CASRPGQDYGYTF. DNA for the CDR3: TGCGCCAGCCGACCGGGACAGGACTATGGCTACACCTTC.

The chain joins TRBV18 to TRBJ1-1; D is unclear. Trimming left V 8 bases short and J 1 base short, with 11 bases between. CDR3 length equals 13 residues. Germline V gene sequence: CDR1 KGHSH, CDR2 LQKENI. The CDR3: CASSPRPNTEAFF. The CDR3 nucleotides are TGTGCCAGCAGCCCCCGCCCGAACACTGAAGCTTTCTTT.